The text below deals with one T cell receptor beta chain. Its antigen is undetermined. Using immunoSEQ multiplex PCR, the repertoire was profiled, and TCRdb retains in-frame clones only, with some absent. The sample yields 2 million to 2.5 million clones, just over 90% seen once. This entry is derived from a study of shared clonotypes between healthy human individuals. Study-level results: Compared with memory subsets, naive subsets generally had larger estimated richness. A handful of donors had 4% to 5% of their naive CD4 clonotypes in common. Limitation of the genetic and exposure-history diversity represented came from the few donors.

CD4+ cells underwent separation, giving CD45RA+ naive and CD45RA-negative memory subsets. Trimming cost V 10 bases and J 9 bases; bases outside gene matches: 10. There are 13 residues in the CDR3. Germline V CDR1 and CDR2: ENHRY, SYGVKD. The chain joins TRBV10-3 to TRBJ2-3, with 10 nucleotides matching TRBD2. The source material was naive CD4+ T cells from PBMCs. Subset in this sample: CD45RA+ positively selected. The sequence was obtained from a man aged 18 to 29 in good health. Some clones in this sample may be carry-over from other donors' samples. CDR3 amino acids: CATNPGTSETQYF. The CDR3 bases are TGTGCCACCAACCCCGGGACTAGCGAGACGCAGTATTTT.